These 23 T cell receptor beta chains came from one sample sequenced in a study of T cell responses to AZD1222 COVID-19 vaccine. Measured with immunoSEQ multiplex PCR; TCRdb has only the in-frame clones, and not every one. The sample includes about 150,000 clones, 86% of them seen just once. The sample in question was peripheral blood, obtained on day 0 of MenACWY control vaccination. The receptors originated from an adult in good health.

This CDR3 reads CASSLDLNTRYGYTF. Written as DNA, the CDR3 is TGCGCCAGCAGCTTGGACTTGAATACGCGGTATGGCTACACCTTC. The chain carries TRBV5-1 and TRBJ1-2; no clear D. Germline loops: CDR1 SGHRS, CDR2 YFSETQ. The CDR3 is 15 residues long. Trimming pared 0 bases from V and 5 bases from J, leaving 14 bases between.

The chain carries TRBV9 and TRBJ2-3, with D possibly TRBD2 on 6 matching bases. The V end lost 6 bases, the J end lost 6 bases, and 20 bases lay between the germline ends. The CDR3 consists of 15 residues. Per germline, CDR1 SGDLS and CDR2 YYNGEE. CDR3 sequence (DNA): TGTGCCAGCACCCATTCCGGTGGGACTGGGGATACGCAGTATTTT. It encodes CASTHSGGTGDTQYF. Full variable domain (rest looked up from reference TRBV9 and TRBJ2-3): DSGVTQTPKHLITATGQRVTLRCSPRSGDLSVYWYQQSLDQGLQFLIQYYNGEERAKGNILERFSAQQFPDLHSELNLSSLELGDSALYFCASTHSGGTGDTQYFGPGTRLTVL.

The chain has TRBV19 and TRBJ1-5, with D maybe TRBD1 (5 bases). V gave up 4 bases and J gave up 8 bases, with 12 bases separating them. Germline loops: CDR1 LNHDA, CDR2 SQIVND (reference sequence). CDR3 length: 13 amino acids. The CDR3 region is CASSSRGGEPQHF. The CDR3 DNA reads TGTGCCAGTAGTAGTAGGGGTGGGGAGCCCCAGCATTTT.

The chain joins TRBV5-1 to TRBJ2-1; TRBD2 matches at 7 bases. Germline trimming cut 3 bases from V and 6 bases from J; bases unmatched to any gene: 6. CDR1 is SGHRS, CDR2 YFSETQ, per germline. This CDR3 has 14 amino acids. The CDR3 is CASSSSSGFNEQFF. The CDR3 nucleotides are TGCGCCAGCAGCTCATCTAGCGGATTCAATGAGCAGTTCTTC.

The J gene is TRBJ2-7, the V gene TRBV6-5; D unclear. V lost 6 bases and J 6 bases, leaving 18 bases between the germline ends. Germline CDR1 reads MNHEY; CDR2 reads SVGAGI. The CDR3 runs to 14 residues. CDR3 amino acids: CASSPNGLVGEQYF. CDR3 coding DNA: TGTGCCAGCAGCCCCAACGGGTTGGTCGGCGAGCAGTACTTC.

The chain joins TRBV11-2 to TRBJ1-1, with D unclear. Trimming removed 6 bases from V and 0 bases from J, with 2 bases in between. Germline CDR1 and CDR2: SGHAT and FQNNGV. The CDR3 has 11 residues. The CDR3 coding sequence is TGTGCCAGCAGTCTGAACACTGAAGCTTTCTTT. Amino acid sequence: CASSLNTEAFF.

CDR3 sequence reads: CASSFFSGISYNEQFF. The CDR3 DNA is TGTGCCAGCAGCTTTTTTAGCGGGATCTCCTACAATGAGCAGTTCTTC. This chain joins TRBV7-8 and TRBJ2-1, with 8 bases that match TRBD2. Trimming cost V 3 bases and J 0 bases; bases outside gene matches: 4. CDR1 and CDR2 from the germline V gene are SGHVS and FQNEAQ. The CDR3 covers 16 residues. The whole variable domain, remainder taken from reference TRBV7-8 and TRBJ2-1, is GAGVSQSPRYKVAKRGQDVALRCDPISGHVSLFWYQQALGQGPEFLTYFQNEAQLDKSGLPSDRFFAERPEGSVSTLKIQRTQQEDSAVYLCASSFFSGISYNEQFFGPGTRLTVL.

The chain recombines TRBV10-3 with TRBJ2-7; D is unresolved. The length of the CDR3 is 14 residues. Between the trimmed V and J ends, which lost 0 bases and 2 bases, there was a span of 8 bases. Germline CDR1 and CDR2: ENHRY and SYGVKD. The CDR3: CAISESDQAYEQYF. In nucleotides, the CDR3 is TGTGCCATCAGTGAGTCAGACCAGGCCTACGAGCAGTACTTC.

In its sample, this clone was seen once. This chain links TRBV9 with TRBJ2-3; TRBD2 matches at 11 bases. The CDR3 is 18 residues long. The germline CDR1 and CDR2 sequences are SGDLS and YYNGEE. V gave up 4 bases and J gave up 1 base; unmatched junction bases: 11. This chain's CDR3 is CASSTSRTSGGRTDTQYF. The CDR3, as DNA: TGTGCCAGCAGCACATCCCGAACTAGCGGGGGCCGCACAGATACGCAGTATTTT.

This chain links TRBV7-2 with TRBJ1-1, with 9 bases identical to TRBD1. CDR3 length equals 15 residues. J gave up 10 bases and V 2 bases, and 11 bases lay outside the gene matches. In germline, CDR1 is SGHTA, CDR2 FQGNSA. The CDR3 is CASSLLPDRGGTAFF. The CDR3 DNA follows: TGTGCCAGCAGCTTACTGCCCGACAGGGGGGGAACAGCTTTCTTT.

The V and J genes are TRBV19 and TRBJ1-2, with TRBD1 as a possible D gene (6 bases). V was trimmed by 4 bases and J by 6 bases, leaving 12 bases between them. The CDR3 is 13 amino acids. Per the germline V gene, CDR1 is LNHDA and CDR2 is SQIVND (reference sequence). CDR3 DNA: TGTGCCAGTAGTACCCGGGGGCGTAATGGCTACACCTTC. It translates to CASSTRGRNGYTF.

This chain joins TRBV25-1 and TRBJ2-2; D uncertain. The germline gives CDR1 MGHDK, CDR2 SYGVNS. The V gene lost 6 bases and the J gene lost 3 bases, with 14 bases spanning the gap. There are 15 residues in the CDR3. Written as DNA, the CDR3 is TGTGCCAGCAGCGACGGAACGGATTACACCGGGGAGCTGTTTTTT. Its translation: CASSDGTDYTGELFF.

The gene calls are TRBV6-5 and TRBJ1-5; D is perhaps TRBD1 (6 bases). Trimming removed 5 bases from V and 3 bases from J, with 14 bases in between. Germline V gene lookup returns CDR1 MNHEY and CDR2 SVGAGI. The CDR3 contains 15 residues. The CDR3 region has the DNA TGTGCCAGCAGTCTCCGTCAGGGGTACAATCAGCCCCAGCATTTT. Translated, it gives CASSLRQGYNQPQHF.

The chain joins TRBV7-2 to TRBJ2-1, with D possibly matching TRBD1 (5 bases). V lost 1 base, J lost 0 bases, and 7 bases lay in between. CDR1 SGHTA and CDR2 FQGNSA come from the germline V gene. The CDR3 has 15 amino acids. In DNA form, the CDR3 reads TGTGCCAGCAGCTTAGGCGACAGCTCCTACAATGAGCAGTTCTTC. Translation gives CASSLGDSSYNEQFF.

CDR3 sequence (DNA): TGTGCCTCATGGGGGCAGGGGCAGCCCCAGCATTTT. This codes for CASWGQGQPQHF. This chain uses TRBV19 with TRBJ1-5, with a tentative D call TRBD1 (6 bases). V was clipped by 11 bases and J by 7 bases, with 15 bases between them. The CDR3 loop spans 12 amino acids. Germline CDR1 LNHDA, CDR2 SQIVND (reference sequence).

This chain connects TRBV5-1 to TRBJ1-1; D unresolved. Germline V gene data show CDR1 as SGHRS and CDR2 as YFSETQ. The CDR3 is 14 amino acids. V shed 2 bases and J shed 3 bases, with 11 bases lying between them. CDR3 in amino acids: CASSFSGLDTEAFF. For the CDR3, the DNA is TGCGCCAGCAGCTTCTCGGGGTTGGACACTGAAGCTTTCTTT.

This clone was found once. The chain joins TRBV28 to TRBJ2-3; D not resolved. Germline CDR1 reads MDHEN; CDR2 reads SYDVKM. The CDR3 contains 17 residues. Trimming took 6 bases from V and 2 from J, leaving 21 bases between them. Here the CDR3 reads CASSTPFGIRDTDTQYF. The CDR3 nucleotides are TGTGCCAGCAGCACGCCCTTTGGGATAAGAGACACAGATACGCAGTATTTT. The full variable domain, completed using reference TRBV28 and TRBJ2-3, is DVKVTQSSRYLVKRTGEKVFLECVQDMDHENMFWYRQDPGLGLRLIYFSYDVKMKEKGDIPEGYSVSREKKERFSLILESASTNQTSMYLCASSTPFGIRDTDTQYFGPGTRLTVL.

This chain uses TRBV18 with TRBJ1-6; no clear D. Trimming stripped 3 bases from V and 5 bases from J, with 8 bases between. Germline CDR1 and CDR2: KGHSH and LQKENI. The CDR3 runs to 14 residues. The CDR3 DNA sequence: TGTGCCAGCTCACCCGGGAGCGATAATTCACCCCTCCACTTT. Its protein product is CASSPGSDNSPLHF. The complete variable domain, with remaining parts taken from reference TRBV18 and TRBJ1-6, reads NAGVMQNPRHLVRRRGQEARLRCSPMKGHSHVYWYRQLPEEGLKFMVYLQKENIIDESGMPKERFSAEFPKEGPSILRIQQVVRGDSAAYFCASSPGSDNSPLHFGNGTRLTVT.

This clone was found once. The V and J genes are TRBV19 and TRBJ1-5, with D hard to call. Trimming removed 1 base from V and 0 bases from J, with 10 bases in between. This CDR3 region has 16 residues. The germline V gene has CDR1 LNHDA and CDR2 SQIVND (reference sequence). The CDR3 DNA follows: TGTGCCAGTAGTATAGCACACTCCCGTAGCAATCAGCCCCAGCATTTT. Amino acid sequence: CASSIAHSRSNQPQHF.

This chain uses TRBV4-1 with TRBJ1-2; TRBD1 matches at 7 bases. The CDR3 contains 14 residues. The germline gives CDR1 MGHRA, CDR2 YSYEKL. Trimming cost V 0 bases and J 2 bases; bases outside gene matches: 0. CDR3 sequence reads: CASSQETGNYGYTF. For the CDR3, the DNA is TGCGCCAGCAGCCAAGAGACAGGGAACTATGGCTACACCTTC.

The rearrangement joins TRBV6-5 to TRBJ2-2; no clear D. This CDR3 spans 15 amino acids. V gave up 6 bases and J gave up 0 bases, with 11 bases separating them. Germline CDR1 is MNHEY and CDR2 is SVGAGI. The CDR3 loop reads CASSLGQANTGELFF. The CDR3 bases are TGTGCCAGCAGCCTCGGGCAGGCGAACACCGGGGAGCTGTTTTTT.

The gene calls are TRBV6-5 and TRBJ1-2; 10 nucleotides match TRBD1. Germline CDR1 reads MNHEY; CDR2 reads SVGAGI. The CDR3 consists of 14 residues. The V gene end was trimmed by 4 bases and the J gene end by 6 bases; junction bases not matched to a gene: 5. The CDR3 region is CASSLGQGSDGYTF. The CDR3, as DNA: TGTGCCAGCAGTTTGGGACAGGGGAGCGATGGCTACACCTTC.

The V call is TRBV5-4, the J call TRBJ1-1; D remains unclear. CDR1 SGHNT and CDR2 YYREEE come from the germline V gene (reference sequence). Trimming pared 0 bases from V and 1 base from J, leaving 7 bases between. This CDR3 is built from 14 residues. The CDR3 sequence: CASSLEVRNTEAFF. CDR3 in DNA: TGTGCCAGCAGCTTGGAAGTGAGGAACACTGAAGCTTTCTTT.